This T cell receptor beta chain was recorded in a study of shared clonotypes between healthy human individuals. Libraries were prepared by immunoSEQ multiplex PCR; TCRdb keeps only in-frame clonotypes and omits some of them. The sample lists around 690,000 clones, about 90% seen once, with 34% in the top ten. Trimming took off 0 bases at V and 3 bases at J, with 20 bases between the two ends. From germline, CDR1 is MGHRA and CDR2 YSYEKL. The CDR3 runs 19 residues. The rearrangement links TRBV4-1 to TRBJ1-4, with D possibly TRBD1 on 6 matching bases. Input material: memory CD8+ T cells from PBMCs. Subset denoted: CD45RO+ cells pooled with CCR7-negative TemRA cells. The receptor was isolated from a man aged 18-30 years in good health. Some clones in this sample may be carry-over from other donors' samples. This chain's CDR3 is CASSQDQRRAPGANEKLFF. CDR3 sequence (DNA): TGCGCCAGCAGCCAAGATCAACGGCGGGCACCAGGGGCTAATGAAAAACTGTTTTTT.